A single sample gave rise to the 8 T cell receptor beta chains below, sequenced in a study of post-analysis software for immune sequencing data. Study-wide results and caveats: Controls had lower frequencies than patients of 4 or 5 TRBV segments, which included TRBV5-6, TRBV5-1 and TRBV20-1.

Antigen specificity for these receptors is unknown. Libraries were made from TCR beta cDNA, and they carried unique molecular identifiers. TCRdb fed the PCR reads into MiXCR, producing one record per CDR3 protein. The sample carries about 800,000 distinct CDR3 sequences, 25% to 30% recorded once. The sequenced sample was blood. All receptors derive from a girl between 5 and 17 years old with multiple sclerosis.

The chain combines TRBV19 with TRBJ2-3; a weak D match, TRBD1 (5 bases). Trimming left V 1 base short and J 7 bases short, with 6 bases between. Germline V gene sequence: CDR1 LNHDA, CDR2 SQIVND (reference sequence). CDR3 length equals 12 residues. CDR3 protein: CASSIGQHTQYF. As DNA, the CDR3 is TGTGCCAGTAGTATAGGACAGCATACGCAGTATTTT. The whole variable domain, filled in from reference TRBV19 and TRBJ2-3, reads DGGITQSPKYLFRKEGQNVTLSCEQNLNHDAMYWYRQDPGQGLRLIYYSQIVNDFQKGDIAEGYSVSREKKESFPLTVTSAQKNPTAFYLCASSIGQHTQYFGPGTRLTVL.

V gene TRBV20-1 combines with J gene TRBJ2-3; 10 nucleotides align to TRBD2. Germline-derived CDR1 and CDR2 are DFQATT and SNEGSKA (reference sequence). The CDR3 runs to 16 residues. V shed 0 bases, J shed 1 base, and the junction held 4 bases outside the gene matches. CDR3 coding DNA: TGCAGTGCTAGAGACGGCGGACTAGCGGGCACAGATACGCAGTATTTT. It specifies CSARDGGLAGTDTQYF.

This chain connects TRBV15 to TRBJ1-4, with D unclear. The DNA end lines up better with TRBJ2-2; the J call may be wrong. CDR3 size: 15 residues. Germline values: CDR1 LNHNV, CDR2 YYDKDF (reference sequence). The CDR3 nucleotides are TGTGCCACCAGCTATGGCGATGAGAACACCGGGGAGCTGTTTTTT. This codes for CATSYGDENTGELFF.

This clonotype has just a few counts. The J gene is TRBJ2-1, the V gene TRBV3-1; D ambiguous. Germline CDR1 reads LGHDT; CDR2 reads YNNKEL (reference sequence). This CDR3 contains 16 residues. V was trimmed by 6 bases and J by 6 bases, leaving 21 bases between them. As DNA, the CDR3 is TGTGCCAGCAGACACTCCGTAGAACGAGTCTCCAATGAGCAGTTCTTC. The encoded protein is CASRHSVERVSNEQFF.

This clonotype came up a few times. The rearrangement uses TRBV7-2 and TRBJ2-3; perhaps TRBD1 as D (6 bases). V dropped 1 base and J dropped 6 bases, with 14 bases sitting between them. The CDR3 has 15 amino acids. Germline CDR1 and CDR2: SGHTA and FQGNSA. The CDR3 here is CASSLDGGRGDTQYF. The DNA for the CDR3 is TGTGCCAGCAGCTTAGATGGGGGCCGAGGGGATACGCAGTATTTT. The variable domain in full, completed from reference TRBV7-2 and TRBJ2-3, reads GAGVSQSPSNKVTEKGKDVELRCDPISGHTALYWYRQSLGQGLEFLIYFQGNSAPDKSGLPSDRFSAERTGGSVSTLTIQRTQQEDSAVYLCASSLDGGRGDTQYFGPGTRLTVL.

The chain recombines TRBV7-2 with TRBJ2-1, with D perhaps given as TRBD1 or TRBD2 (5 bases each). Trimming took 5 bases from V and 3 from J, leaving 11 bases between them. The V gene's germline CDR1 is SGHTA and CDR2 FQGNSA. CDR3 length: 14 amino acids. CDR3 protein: CASSRMGDYNEQFF. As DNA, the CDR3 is TGTGCCAGCAGCCGGATGGGGGACTACAATGAGCAGTTCTTC.

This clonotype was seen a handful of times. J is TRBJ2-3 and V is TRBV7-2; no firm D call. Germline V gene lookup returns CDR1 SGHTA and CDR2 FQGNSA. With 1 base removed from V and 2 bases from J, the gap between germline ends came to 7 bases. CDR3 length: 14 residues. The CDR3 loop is CASSLDLPTDTQYF. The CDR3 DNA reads TGTGCCAGCAGCTTAGATTTACCCACAGATACGCAGTATTTT.

This CDR3 is CAVNGQGGGNEQFF. CDR3 coding DNA: TGTGCCGTCAATGGACAGGGCGGTGGGAATGAGCAGTTCTTC. This chain uses TRBV10-3 with TRBJ2-1, with 8 bases that match TRBD1. Germline V gene sequence: CDR1 ENHRY, CDR2 SYGVKD. The CDR3 runs 14 residues. The ends lost 11 bases at V and 7 bases at J; junction bases unmatched: 13.